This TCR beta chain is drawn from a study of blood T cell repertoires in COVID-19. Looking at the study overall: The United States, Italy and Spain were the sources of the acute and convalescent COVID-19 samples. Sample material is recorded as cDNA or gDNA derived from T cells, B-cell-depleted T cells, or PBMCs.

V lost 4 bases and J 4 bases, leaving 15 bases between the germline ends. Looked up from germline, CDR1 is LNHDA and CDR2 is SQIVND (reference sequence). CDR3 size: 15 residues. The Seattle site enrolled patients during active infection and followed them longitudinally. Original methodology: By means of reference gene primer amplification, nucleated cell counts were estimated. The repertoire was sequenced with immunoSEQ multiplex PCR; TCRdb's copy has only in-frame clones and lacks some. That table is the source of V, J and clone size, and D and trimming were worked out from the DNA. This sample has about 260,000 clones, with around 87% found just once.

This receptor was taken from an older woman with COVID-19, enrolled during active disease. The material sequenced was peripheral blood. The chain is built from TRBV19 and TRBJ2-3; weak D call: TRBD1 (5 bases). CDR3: CASSTLGQGADTQYF. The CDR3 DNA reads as TGTGCCAGTAGTACCCTGGGGCAGGGCGCAGATACGCAGTATTTT.